What follows describes a single T cell receptor (beta chain). Its specificity is unknown. This sample was included in a study of shared clonotypes between healthy human individuals. Study at large: Plates per donor: three CD4 naive, three CD4 memory, two CD8 naive, one CD8 memory.

Division of CD4+ cells produced a CD45RA+ naive subset and a CD45RA-negative memory subset. The method was immunoSEQ multiplex PCR; TCRdb's version includes in-frame clones alone and lacks a portion of them. The sample includes roughly 2.6 million clones, around 94% of them seen just once. Study-wide points: Naive CD4 clonotypes overlapped across a few donors at around 4.8%. Represented genetic and exposure-history diversity was restricted by having few donors.

This receptor was identified in a man aged 18 to 30 in good health. The sequenced material came from naive CD4+ T cells sorted from blood. Stated subset: CD45RA+ positively selected.

The DNA for the CDR3 is TGTGCCAGCAGCGAATACAGCAATCAGCCCCAGCATTTT. Translating gives CASSEYSNQPQHF. The chain recombines TRBV7-2 with TRBJ1-5, with D uncertain. Germline V CDR1 and CDR2: SGHTA, FQGNSA. The CDR3 totals 13 residues. V was trimmed by 5 bases and J by 1 base, leaving 6 bases between them. The full variable domain, in which reference TRBV7-2 and TRBJ1-5 provide the parts outside the CDR3, is GAGVSQSPSNKVTEKGKDVELRCDPISGHTALYWYRQSLGQGLEFLIYFQGNSAPDKSGLPSDRFSAERTGGSVSTLTIQRTQQEDSAVYLCASSEYSNQPQHFGDGTRLSIL.